The 31 T cell receptor beta chains below all came from one sample that was sequenced in a study of memory CD4+ T cells and cytomegalovirus serostatus. The sort gate was single viable CD3+CD4+CD8-CD45RO+ cells for memory CD4+ T cells. Measured with immunoSEQ multiplex PCR; TCRdb has only the in-frame clones, and not every one. The sample has 45,000 to 55,000 clones, 70% to 80% seen once. The sequenced material came from memory CD4+ T cells from blood. These receptors were taken from an adult in good health and CMV-seronegative.

CDR3 bases: TGTGCCAGCAGCTCAAGGCCGGACGCGTACAATGAGCAGTTCTTC. Protein product: CASSSRPDAYNEQFF. The chain joins TRBV7-2 to TRBJ2-1; D remains ambiguous. Germline V gene data show CDR1 as SGHTA and CDR2 as FQGNSA. V was shortened by 4 bases and J by 4 bases, with 14 bases between the two germline ends. The CDR3 covers 15 residues.

The chain links TRBV7-3 to TRBJ1-1; tentative D call: TRBD1 (5 bases). Trimming took off 6 bases at V and 5 bases at J, with 13 bases between the two ends. The CDR3 sequence is 13 residues long. CDR1 is SGHTA, CDR2 FQGTGA, per germline. DNA of the CDR3: TGTGCCAGCAGGCAGGGTATTAGGACTGAAGCTTTCTTT. As protein: CASRQGIRTEAFF.

V usage is TRBV5-6 and J usage is TRBJ1-2; D uncertain. CDR3 length: 13 residues. The germline V and J ends were trimmed by 4 bases and 4 bases, with 11 bases remaining between them. The germline V gene encodes CDR1 SGHDT and CDR2 YYEEEE. The CDR3 coding sequence is TGTGCCAGCAGCACGCCATTTACCTATGGCTACACCTTC. Its protein product is CASSTPFTYGYTF.

V and J are TRBV5-5 and TRBJ1-2; 7 bases agree with TRBD1. This CDR3 has 13 amino acids. V dropped 4 bases and J dropped 9; count of bases not matched to a gene: 9. Germline V gives CDR1 SGHKS, CDR2 YYEKEE (reference sequence). CDR3 in DNA: TGTGCCAGCAGCCTCGGGACAGAAGGAAGCTACACCTTC. Translated: CASSLGTEGSYTF.

The V call is TRBV18, the J call TRBJ1-5; D remains ambiguous. The CDR3 loop spans 13 amino acids. Germline CDR1 and CDR2: KGHSH and LQKENI. The V gene lost 5 bases and the J gene lost 11 bases, with 16 bases spanning the gap. CDR3 sequence: CASSEGGNSAQHF. The CDR3 DNA is TGTGCCAGCTCAGAGGGAGGTAATTCGGCCCAGCATTTT.

The V gene is TRBV28, the J gene TRBJ1-2, with 9 bases identical to TRBD1. V was pared by 5 bases and J by 5 bases, with 18 bases of the junction left unmatched. Germline CDR1 and CDR2: MDHEN and SYDVKM. This CDR3 is 18 amino acids long. As DNA, the CDR3 is TGTGCCAGCAGTAGCTCCAACCACTTAACAGGGGGCTGGTATGGCTACACCTTC. It codes for CASSSSNHLTGGWYGYTF.

The V gene is TRBV19, the J gene TRBJ1-6, with D maybe TRBD1 (5 bases). V was clipped by 3 bases and J by 0 bases, with 12 bases between them. Germline loops: CDR1 LNHDA, CDR2 SQIVND (reference sequence). There are 17 residues in the CDR3. This CDR3 is CASSIGWGSSYNSPLHF. CDR3 coding DNA: TGTGCCAGTAGTATCGGATGGGGGAGCTCCTATAATTCACCCCTCCACTTT.

This chain joins TRBV4-1 and TRBJ2-3; perhaps D is TRBD1 or TRBD2 (5 bases each). From germline, CDR1 is MGHRA and CDR2 YSYEKL. CDR3 size: 14 residues. Trimming removed 1 base from V and 5 bases from J, with 10 bases in between. The CDR3 loop is CASSQGGSGDTQYF. As DNA, the CDR3 is TGCGCCAGCAGCCAAGGGGGGAGCGGAGATACGCAGTATTTT.

The chain links TRBV6-1 to TRBJ1-5, with D perhaps matching TRBD1 (5 bases). The CDR3 runs to 15 residues. Germline CDR1 reads MNHNS; CDR2 reads SASEGT. With 6 bases removed from V and 3 bases from J, the gap between germline ends came to 15 bases. The chain's CDR3 is CASRKWDASNQPQHF. The CDR3 DNA is TGTGCCAGCAGAAAGTGGGACGCCTCCAATCAGCCCCAGCATTTT.

V is TRBV30 and J is TRBJ1-6; TRBD1 matches at 10 bases. The J segment lost 8 bases and the V segment lost 0 bases, leaving 7 bases of the junction unmatched. Germline assignment: CDR1 GTSNPN and CDR2 SVGIG (reference sequence). This CDR3 spans 16 amino acids. CDR3 sequence reads: CAWSVRPGTGDSPLHF. Here the CDR3 DNA reads TGTGCCTGGAGTGTCCGCCCTGGGACAGGGGATTCACCCCTCCACTTT. Looking up the rest from reference TRBV30 and TRBJ1-6 gives the full variable domain: SQTIHQWPATLVQPVGSPLSLECTVEGTSNPNLYWYRQAAGRGLQLLFYSVGIGQISSEVPQNLSASRPQDRQFILSSKKLLLSDSGFYLCAWSVRPGTGDSPLHFGNGTRLTVT.

The chain joins TRBV10-3 to TRBJ1-2; D remains unclear. Germline V lookup: CDR1 ENHRY, CDR2 SYGVKD. CDR3 length: 13 residues. Trimming removed 4 bases from V and 4 bases from J, with 10 bases in between. The CDR3: CAISGGDGYGYTF. In nucleotides, the CDR3 is TGTGCCATCAGTGGTGGTGACGGCTATGGCTACACCTTC.

Regarding this clone: The junction shows a germline mismatch at one end, possibly a read error. The chain carries TRBV7-7 and TRBJ2-2; D is uncertain. Germline V gives CDR1 SSHAT, CDR2 FNYEAQ (reference sequence). This CDR3 is 14 amino acids long. The CDR3 loop is CASSSLANTGELFF. The CDR3 coding sequence is TGTGCTAGCAGCTCCTTGGCGAACACCGGGGAGCTGTTTTTT. The whole variable domain, remainder taken from reference TRBV7-7 and TRBJ2-2, is GAGVSQSPRYKVTKRGQDVTLRCDPISSHATLYWYQQALGQGPEFLTYFNYEAQPDKSGLPSDRFSAERPEGSISTLTIQRTEQRDSAMYRCASSSLANTGELFFGEGSRLTVL.

This clone was found a few times. The chain couples TRBV9 to TRBJ1-5; 9 bases agree with TRBD1. The CDR3 consists of 14 residues. Trimming removed 3 bases from V and 3 bases from J; junction bases left unmatched: 1. The germline gives CDR1 SGDLS, CDR2 YYNGEE. This chain's CDR3 is CASSGQGDNQPQHF. For the CDR3, the DNA is TGTGCCAGCAGCGGACAGGGGGACAATCAGCCCCAGCATTTT.

The V gene is TRBV7-2, the J gene TRBJ2-6, with D hard to call. Looked up from germline, CDR1 is SGHTA and CDR2 is FQGNSA. The CDR3 length is 16 residues. Trimming took off 1 base at V and 1 base at J, with 8 bases between the two ends. The CDR3 coding sequence is TGTGCCAGCAGCTTAGAGAAGAGGTCTGGGGCCAACGTCCTGACTTTC. The encoded protein is CASSLEKRSGANVLTF.

CDR3 DNA sequence: TGCGCCAGCAGCTTTGGGGGGGTTGGTGGCGAGCAGTACTTC. Its protein product is CASSFGGVGGEQYF. The chain uses TRBV5-1 and TRBJ2-7; 7 bases line up with TRBD2. J was trimmed by 6 bases and V by 2 bases; bases with no gene match: 8. This CDR3 is 14 amino acids long. Germline CDR1 reads SGHRS; CDR2 reads YFSETQ. The full variable domain, with the rest looked up from reference TRBV5-1 and TRBJ2-7, is KAGVTQTPRYLIKTRGQQVTLSCSPISGHRSVSWYQQTPGQGLQFLFEYFSETQRNKGNFPGRFSGRQFSNSRSEMNVSTLELGDSALYLCASSFGGVGGEQYFGPGTRLTVT.

This chain links TRBV6-5 with TRBJ1-1, with 9 positions matching TRBD1. After removal of 5 bases from V and 6 bases from J, the junction contained 4 bases not matched to a gene. The V gene's germline CDR1 is MNHEY and CDR2 SVGAGI. The CDR3 totals 13 residues. The CDR3 sequence: CASSLRQGAEAFF. The DNA of the CDR3 is TGTGCCAGCAGTCTTCGACAGGGGGCTGAAGCTTTCTTT.

J is TRBJ2-5 and V is TRBV5-6; D gene ambiguous. The germline V gene has CDR1 SGHDT and CDR2 YYEEEE. CDR3 length: 14 residues. Trimming removed 2 bases from V and 5 bases from J, with 13 bases in between. CDR3 in amino acids: CASSFAVLGETQYF. CDR3 coding DNA: TGTGCCAGCAGCTTTGCGGTCTTGGGGGAGACCCAGTACTTC.

This sequence joins TRBV6-1 and TRBJ2-2; D uncertain. The length of the CDR3 is 14 residues. In germline, CDR1 is MNHNS, CDR2 SASEGT. V dropped 10 bases and J dropped 0 bases, with 12 bases sitting between them. The CDR3 DNA follows: TGTGCCACTCGCACCATGTCGAACACCGGGGAGCTGTTTTTT. It specifies CATRTMSNTGELFF.

The rearrangement joins TRBV6-6 to TRBJ1-2; D not resolved. Germline CDR1 and CDR2: MNHNY and SVGAGI (reference sequence). The CDR3 loop spans 12 amino acids. V lost 8 bases and J lost 4, with 11 bases in between. The CDR3, as DNA: TGTGCCAGCGCTCTTCAGTCCTATGGCTACACCTTC. It is translated as CASALQSYGYTF.

The rearrangement uses TRBV6-1 and TRBJ2-1; tentative D call: TRBD2 (6 bases). Trimming stripped 2 bases from V and 2 bases from J, with 10 bases between. The CDR3 contains 15 residues. Germline CDR1 reads MNHNS; CDR2 reads SASEGT. CDR3 sequence reads: CASSELGGAYNEQFF. CDR3 nucleotides: TGTGCCAGCAGTGAACTTGGCGGGGCCTACAATGAGCAGTTCTTC.

This clone was picked up one time. The gene calls are TRBV6-6 and TRBJ2-7; 8 bases fit TRBD1. Trimming cost V 6 bases and J 0 bases; bases outside gene matches: 7. Per the germline V gene, CDR1 is MNHNY and CDR2 is SVGAGI (reference sequence). The CDR3 totals 15 residues. Here the CDR3 reads CASRRPGQDSYEQYF. The CDR3 DNA follows: TGTGCCAGCAGAAGACCGGGACAGGACTCCTACGAGCAGTACTTC.

This clone was recorded once. This CDR3 reads CASSETGKPLYNEQFF. CDR3 sequence (DNA): TGTGCCAGCAGCGAAACAGGAAAACCCCTCTACAATGAGCAGTTCTTC. V usage is TRBV28 and J usage is TRBJ2-1, with D perhaps matching TRBD1 (5 bases). The V gene's germline CDR1 is MDHEN and CDR2 SYDVKM. Trimming removed 6 bases at V and 3 bases at J, with 18 bases between. The CDR3 has 16 amino acids. The complete variable domain, with remaining parts taken from reference TRBV28 and TRBJ2-1, reads DVKVTQSSRYLVKRTGEKVFLECVQDMDHENMFWYRQDPGLGLRLIYFSYDVKMKEKGDIPEGYSVSREKKERFSLILESASTNQTSMYLCASSETGKPLYNEQFFGPGTRLTVL.

This clone appeared a single time. The chain has TRBV19 and TRBJ2-7; 11 nucleotides agree with TRBD1. The germline V gene encodes CDR1 LNHDA and CDR2 SQIVND (reference sequence). The V and J ends lost 7 bases and 3 bases, in that order; junction bases with no gene match: 11. The CDR3 length is 16 residues. The DNA for the CDR3 is TGTGCCAGTACTCCCCCCCGGGGACAGGGGGTCTACGAGCAGTACTTC. Its translation: CASTPPRGQGVYEQYF.

The V call is TRBV11-2, the J call TRBJ1-1; TRBD1 aligns across 7 bases. Germline CDR1 reads SGHAT; CDR2 reads FQNNGV. The CDR3 is 15 residues long. V lost 5 bases to trimming and J lost 5 bases; unmatched junction nucleotides: 11. Here the CDR3 DNA reads TGTGCCAGCAGCCGAGGGGAGGGGGCTTTTACTGAAGCTTTCTTT. It yields the protein CASSRGEGAFTEAFF.

The V gene is TRBV6-6, the J gene TRBJ2-2; no firm D call. This CDR3 region has 15 residues. V was shortened by 3 bases and J by 5 bases, with 13 bases between the two germline ends. CDR1 is MNHNY, CDR2 SVGAGI, per germline (reference sequence). CDR3 sequence: CASSYYSTPTGELFF. The DNA for the CDR3 is TGTGCCAGCAGTTATTATTCCACTCCAACCGGGGAGCTGTTTTTT.

This clone has just one count. The chain combines TRBV28 with TRBJ2-7, with a weak D call TRBD2 (6 bases). The germline V gene encodes CDR1 MDHEN and CDR2 SYDVKM. V lost 8 bases and J 2 bases, leaving 13 bases between the germline ends. CDR3 size: 13 residues. This chain's CDR3 is CASFRPGAYEQYF. The CDR3 nucleotides read TGTGCCAGCTTTCGTCCGGGAGCCTACGAGCAGTACTTC. Variable domain in full (rest from reference TRBV28 and TRBJ2-7): DVKVTQSSRYLVKRTGEKVFLECVQDMDHENMFWYRQDPGLGLRLIYFSYDVKMKEKGDIPEGYSVSREKKERFSLILESASTNQTSMYLCASFRPGAYEQYFGPGTRLTVT.

The V call is TRBV5-1, the J call TRBJ2-7, with D unresolved. This CDR3 is built from 15 residues. Deletions cut 4 bases from V and 2 bases from J, with 16 bases between. The V gene's germline CDR1 is SGHRS and CDR2 YFSETQ. CDR3 coding DNA: TGCGCCAGCAGCCTCGGTGCGGCCTCTACCTACGAGCAGTACTTC. Amino acids: CASSLGAASTYEQYF.

This chain connects TRBV19 to TRBJ1-1, with a tentative D call TRBD1 (6 bases). Per the germline V gene, CDR1 is LNHDA and CDR2 is SQIVND (reference sequence). The CDR3 is 15 residues long. Trimming took off 5 bases at V and 0 bases at J, with 13 bases between the two ends. The CDR3 here is CASSSYGQLNTEAFF. CDR3 in DNA: TGTGCCAGTAGTTCATATGGACAGTTGAACACTGAAGCTTTCTTT.

This sequence joins TRBV7-8 and TRBJ1-1, with no clear D. The germline V gene has CDR1 SGHVS and CDR2 FQNEAQ. The CDR3 runs to 14 residues. V lost 0 bases to trimming and J lost 5 bases, with 10 bases between them. In DNA form, the CDR3 reads TGTGCCAGCAGCTTAGCTTACAGTAGGACTGAAGCTTTCTTT. Its protein product is CASSLAYSRTEAFF.

The chain is built from TRBV5-1 and TRBJ2-2; TRBD1 is a possible D gene (6 bases). This CDR3 is 15 amino acids long. The ends were cut back, 5 bases at V and 0 bases at J, with 11 bases in the middle. CDR1 and CDR2 from the germline V gene are SGHRS and YFSETQ. In DNA, the CDR3 is TGCGCCAGCAGATCATGGACAGCGAACACCGGGGAGCTGTTTTTT. Its translation is CASRSWTANTGELFF.

The chain carries TRBV5-8 and TRBJ1-1; D gene ambiguous. The CDR3 sequence is 16 residues long. CDR1 is SGHTS and CDR2 is YDEGEE in the germline V gene. V shed 3 bases and J shed 1 base, with 16 bases lying between them. The CDR3 reads CASSSQPTVKNTEAFF. The CDR3 coding sequence is TGTGCCAGCAGCTCGCAACCGACCGTTAAGAACACTGAAGCTTTCTTT.